The entry below describes one TCR beta chain. Its antigen is still unknown. These data belong to a study of CXCR3-negative and CXCR3-positive naive CD8 T cells (dated 2019 in TCRdb). With respect to the entire study: In total, 120 million to 150 million TRB reads were obtained, corresponding to roughly 1.5 +/- 0.3 million reads per library. Diversity and physicochemical repertoire analyses covered some ten donors pooled from two independent experiments. Naive subsets from five or six donors and memory cells from 3 donors were included in the TRBV-TRBJ cluster analysis. Results the study describes overall, beyond this receptor: TRB CDR3s from CXCR3-positive naive cells showed higher hydrophobicity (lower Kidera factor 4), lower energy, and higher strength and volume indices than CXCR3-negative naive cells. Because surface CD5, which is linked to self-reactivity in mice, was comparable between the naive subsets, TCR interaction strength was also inferred from the physicochemical properties of TRB CDR3s. Freshly isolated PBMCs were used for most assays because CXCR3 expression partially decreased after cryopreservation. Similar TRBV-TRBJ usage was shown by naive CXCR3-negative and CXCR3-positive cells from the same donor, whereas distinct patterns were shown by memory cells. Comparably high repertoire diversity was found in both naive subsets, whereas much lower repertoire diversity was found in memory CD8+ T cells.

CDR1 and CDR2 were assigned from the germline V gene as SGHRS and YFSETQ. The CDR3 runs 13 amino acids, cysteine and phenylalanine included. Only the protein is available. Instrument used: NextSeq 550. The Human TCR Profiling Kit (MiLaboratory) was used to make UMI-labeled 5' RACE TRB cDNA libraries. The full amount of extracted RNA was used for cDNA synthesis, and the full amount of resulting cDNA was used for PCR amplification. Libraries were prepared in parallel using an identical number of PCR cycles. In the paper's pipeline: With a minimum of two reads required per UMI, MIGEC and MiXCR pulled out about 52,000 +/- 9,100 unique UMI-labeled TRB cDNA molecules from each library. On average, each library contained approximately 40,000 +/- 10,000 functional in-frame TRB CDR3 nucleotide clonotypes without stop codons. Diversity metrics, including normalized Shannon-Wiener and Chao1, were computed in VDJtools after downsampling to 5000 UMI-labeled TRB molecules per sample. For the central five CDR3 residues, VDJtools calculated physicochemical properties weighted by clonotype size, namely interaction energy, strength, volume and Kidera factor 4. After TCRdb reprocessed the reads, each CDR3 protein sequence was kept as one row, without DNA. TCRdb's processing, not the authors', yielded these V and J calls. This sample's table carries over 100,000 distinct CDR3 sequences. The ten biggest clones cover approximately 0.5% of the sample.

Each CD8+ T cell subset was flow-sorted in triplicate, with about 320,000 cells per subset placed directly into RLT lysis buffer. Naive CD8+ T cells were defined stringently as CD45RO-CCR7+CD27+CD95- to exclude memory contaminants. Peripheral blood mononuclear cells were isolated from buffy coats by standard density gradient centrifugation. Naive CXCR3-negative and CXCR3-positive CD8+ T cells were flow-sorted using a FACSAria III. Total RNA was extracted from sorted cells with an RNeasy Mini Kit. Sequences were obtained from naive CXCR3- CD8+ T cells from blood. The label giving this sample's cell subset or site can be read as: CD45RO-CCR7+CD27+CD95- naive CD8+ T cells lacking CXCR3 (TNR3-). The rearrangement joined TRBV5-1 to TRBJ1-1. The TCR was taken from a human donor in good health. Some clones in this sample may be carry-over from other donors' samples. The CDR3 protein is CASSGDMNTEAFF. Outside the CDR3, residues come from the reference TRBV5-1 and TRBJ1-1 proteins, so the full variable domain is: KAGVTQTPRYLIKTRGQQVTLSCSPISGHRSVSWYQQTPGQGLQFLFEYFSETQRNKGNFPGRFSGRQFSNSRSEMNVSTLELGDSALYLCASSGDMNTEAFFGQGTRLTVV.